The entry that follows covers one T cell receptor (beta chain) sequence. This may be a read error: a much more frequent sequence differs by one nucleotide. The data are from a study of regulatory T cells in long-lasting Graves disease. The CDR3 totals 16 residues. CDR1 and CDR2 (germline): SGHTA, FQGNSA. Time point meaning: persistent/refractory GD, antithyroid drugs over 5 years with positive TRAb. Extracted RNA from PBMCs served as the source of the TCR library. Building the TCR beta libraries relied on iRepertoire HTBI primers, and CDR3 regions underwent Arm-PCR. TCRdb passed the multiplex PCR reads through MiXCR, listing each CDR3 protein once. The sample records roughly 490,000 distinct CDR3 sequences, 22% being singletons.

This TCR was sampled from a female donor with Graves disease. The sample here was peripheral blood mononuclear cells (PBMCs), taken when the disease was refractory, from a patient treated with antithyroid drugs. The genes are TRBV7-2 and TRBJ1-6, with 9 bases aligning to TRBD1. CDR3 loop: CASSQLTGGENSPPHF. The CDR3 DNA reads TGTGCCAGCAGCCAGTTAACAGGGGGCGAGAATTCACCCCCCCACTTT. The full variable domain, in which reference TRBV7-2 and TRBJ1-6 provide the parts outside the CDR3, is GAGVSQSPSNKVTEKGKDVELRCDPISGHTALYWYRQSLGQGLEFLIYFQGNSAPDKSGLPSDRFSAERTGGSVSTLTIQRTQQEDSAVYLCASSQLTGGENSPPHFGNGTRLTVT.